This entry lists 24 T cell receptor beta chains sequenced from one sample in a study of blood T cells in healthy people across ages. Alongside a J-beta primer mix, a sample-barcoded 5' primer served in a second PCR lasting about 7 to 11 cycles. TCRdb itself ran the 5' RACE reads through MiXCR, one entry per CDR3 protein. The data contain roughly 720,000 distinct CDR3 sequences, 53% of them seen just once; the ten biggest clones take up about two fifths. The sequenced sample was blood. These TCRs come from a man of 80 years or more in good health.

This clonotype has a handful of counts. The rearrangement uses TRBV12-3 or TRBV12-4 and TRBJ2-7; D remains ambiguous. The CDR3 length is 13 residues. Trimming took off 6 bases at V and 5 bases at J, with 14 bases between the two ends. CDR3 DNA sequence: TGTGCCAGCAGCCTAATAGGGAAAAACGAGCAGTACTTC. Amino acids: CASSLIGKNEQYF.

The CDR3 reads CATSRAGGVYNEQFF. CDR3 sequence (DNA): TGTGCCACCAGCAGAGCGGGGGGGGTCTACAATGAGCAGTTCTTC. The chain recombines TRBV15 with TRBJ2-1, with TRBD2 matching over 8 bases. Germline V gives CDR1 LNHNV, CDR2 YYDKDF (reference sequence). This CDR3 region has 15 residues. V shed 1 base, J shed 3 bases, and the junction held 2 bases outside the gene matches.

The V call is TRBV7-9, the J call TRBJ1-2, with no clear D. Trimming stripped 2 bases from V and 0 bases from J, with 10 bases between. Germline V gene lookup returns CDR1 SEHNR and CDR2 FQNEAQ (reference sequence). This CDR3 spans 15 amino acids. CDR3 DNA sequence: TGTGCCAGCAGCTTAACCCGGCAAGCTAACTATGGCTACACCTTC. Amino acids: CASSLTRQANYGYTF. Full variable domain (rest looked up from reference TRBV7-9 and TRBJ1-2): DTGVSQNPRHKITKRGQNVTFRCDPISEHNRLYWYRQTLGQGPEFLTYFQNEAQLEKSRLLSDRFSAERPKGSFSTLEIQRTEQGDSAMYLCASSLTRQANYGYTFGSGTRLTVV.

The V and J genes are TRBV28 and TRBJ2-1; 7 bases are shared with TRBD2. The CDR3 consists of 16 residues. The V and J ends lost 1 base and 5 bases, in that order; junction bases with no gene match: 8. In germline, CDR1 is MDHEN, CDR2 SYDVKM. Here the CDR3 reads CASSLSSGLADNEQFF. CDR3 in DNA: TGTGCCAGCAGTTTATCCTCTGGTCTAGCGGACAATGAGCAGTTCTTC. Filled out from reference TRBV28 and TRBJ2-1, the complete variable domain reads DVKVTQSSRYLVKRTGEKVFLECVQDMDHENMFWYRQDPGLGLRLIYFSYDVKMKEKGDIPEGYSVSREKKERFSLILESASTNQTSMYLCASSLSSGLADNEQFFGPGTRLTVL.

This clonotype was counted between two and nine times. J is TRBJ1-6 and V is TRBV2, with D perhaps TRBD1 (5 bases). CDR1 and CDR2 from the germline V gene are SNHLY and FYNNEI. This CDR3 region has 14 residues. V lost 11 bases, J lost 4 bases, and 15 bases lay in between. The CDR3 loop reads CASSRGTYNSPLHF. The CDR3 DNA is TGTGCCTCTAGTCGGGGCACGTATAATTCACCCCTCCACTTT.

This clonotype turned up a few times. The rearrangement links TRBV7-2 to TRBJ2-7; TRBD2 matches 8 bases. Per the germline V gene, CDR1 is SGHTA and CDR2 is FQGNSA. The CDR3 runs to 18 residues. Germline trimming cut 1 base from V and 3 bases from J; bases unmatched to any gene: 14. The CDR3 loop is CASSLESARSSGYYEQYF. For the CDR3, the DNA is TGTGCCAGCAGCTTAGAATCTGCCAGGTCTAGCGGGTACTACGAGCAGTACTTC.

This chain joins TRBV4-2 and TRBJ2-2; either TRBD1 or TRBD2 may supply D (6 bases each). Germline values: CDR1 LGHNA, CDR2 YNFKEQ. This CDR3 is 18 amino acids long. The V gene lost 2 bases and the J gene lost 4 bases, with 20 bases spanning the gap. CDR3 sequence reads: CASSQSPDRRDRTGELFF. CDR3 in DNA: TGTGCCAGCAGCCAAAGCCCAGACAGGAGGGACCGCACCGGGGAGCTGTTTTTT.

This chain connects TRBV12-5 to TRBJ2-1; unclear D gene. The CDR3 runs 11 residues. Germline CDR1 reads LGHNT; CDR2 reads FRNRAP. V was clipped by 3 bases and J by 8 bases, with 5 bases between them. Written as DNA, the CDR3 is TGTGCTAGTGGTTTATTGGATGAGCAGTTCTTC. Amino acids: CASGLLDEQFF.

The chain carries TRBV12-3 or TRBV12-4 and TRBJ2-4; D not certain. V was trimmed by 6 bases and J by 1 base, leaving 10 bases between them. The CDR3 covers 14 residues. The CDR3 spells CASRKSGAKNIQYF. CDR3 DNA: TGTGCCAGCAGGAAGAGTGGGGCCAAAAACATTCAGTACTTC.

The V gene is TRBV5-1, the J gene TRBJ2-1; 7 bases align to TRBD1. The CDR3 contains 14 residues. In germline, CDR1 is SGHRS, CDR2 YFSETQ. Trimming removed 2 bases from V and 11 bases from J; junction bases left unmatched: 10. CDR3 nucleotide sequence: TGCGCCAGCAGCTTCCTGGCTGGACAGGACCAGCAGTTCTTC. Translating gives CASSFLAGQDQQFF.

This clonotype was counted a few times. This chain links TRBV27 with TRBJ2-7; 11 bases are shared with TRBD2. The germline gives CDR1 MNHEY, CDR2 SMNVEV (reference sequence). Unmatched junction bases numbered 18, after V lost 6 bases and J lost 5 bases. CDR3 length: 18 amino acids. The CDR3 DNA follows: TGTGCCAGCAGCAAATTTTCGGGCCTGACTAGCGGGGACCACGAGCAGTACTTC. It encodes CASSKFSGLTSGDHEQYF.

The chain couples TRBV29-1 to TRBJ2-5; 9 positions match TRBD2. The DNA end lines up better with TRBJ2-7; the J call may be wrong. This CDR3 is built from 15 residues. From germline, CDR1 is SQVTM and CDR2 ANQGSEA. This CDR3 reads CSLVGAGGQTYEQYF. As DNA, the CDR3 is TGCAGCCTTGTTGGAGCGGGAGGCCAGACCTACGAGCAGTACTTC.

V and J are TRBV7-3 and TRBJ2-3, with 7 bases identical to TRBD1. The length of the CDR3 is 15 residues. The V and J ends lost 9 bases and 3 bases, in that order; junction bases with no gene match: 12. Germline CDR1 reads SGHTA; CDR2 reads FQGTGA. CDR3 sequence (DNA): TGTGCCAGAGCGCCCGCAGGGGGTCTTACAGATACGCAGTATTTT. As protein: CARAPAGGLTDTQYF.

This sequence joins TRBV2 and TRBJ2-5; 9 bases align to TRBD2. This CDR3 has 15 residues. Per the germline V gene, CDR1 is SNHLY and CDR2 is FYNNEI. After removal of 2 bases from V and 4 bases from J, the junction contained 5 bases not matched to a gene. CDR3 in DNA: TGTGCCAGCAGTGAATCGGGACTAGCCACAGAGACCCAGTACTTC. It translates to CASSESGLATETQYF.

The chain links TRBV7-2 to TRBJ2-1; 8 nucleotides line up with TRBD2. Germline CDR1 SGHTA, CDR2 FQGNSA. V lost 3 bases to trimming and J lost 8 bases; unmatched junction nucleotides: 9. CDR3 length: 15 amino acids. The CDR3, as DNA: TGTGCCAGCAGCTTCATCCAGCGGGGGACCCATGAGCAGTTCTTC. Its translation: CASSFIQRGTHEQFF.

The J gene is TRBJ2-5, the V gene TRBV9; D not certain. CDR1 and CDR2 (germline): SGDLS, YYNGEE. The CDR3 is made up of 13 amino acids. The germline V and J ends were trimmed by 0 bases and 3 bases, with 6 bases remaining between them. This CDR3 reads CASSVGQEETQYF. The CDR3 coding sequence is TGTGCCAGCAGCGTAGGACAAGAAGAGACCCAGTACTTC.

A few counts support this clonotype. This chain connects TRBV29-1 to TRBJ2-7; TRBD1 matches 11 bases. The J call may be wrong; the DNA end is better matched by TRBJ2-5. CDR3 length: 14 amino acids. Germline-derived CDR1 and CDR2 are SQVTM and ANQGSEA. The chain's CDR3 is CSVARGTGGETQYF. The DNA of the CDR3 is TGCAGCGTTGCCCGCGGGACAGGGGGAGAGACCCAGTACTTC.

The sample holds a few counts of this clonotype. The rearrangement joins TRBV29-1 to TRBJ2-3; D is possibly TRBD1 (6 bases). The CDR3 runs to 12 residues. Looked up from germline, CDR1 is SQVTM and CDR2 is ANQGSEA. The V end was cut by 7 bases, the J end by 2 bases, with 10 bases between. Here the CDR3 reads CSDRTATDTQYF. The CDR3 nucleotides read TGCAGCGATAGGACAGCCACAGATACGCAGTATTTT.

This clonotype has more than one count but fewer than ten. The V gene is TRBV9, the J gene TRBJ2-1; the match to TRBD2 covers 10 bases. The CDR3 totals 16 residues. Germline-derived CDR1 and CDR2 are SGDLS and YYNGEE. After removal of 4 bases from V and 3 bases from J, the junction contained 7 bases not matched to a gene. The CDR3 DNA follows: TGTGCCAGCAGCCTTTCTAGCGGGAGAAGCTACAATGAGCAGTTCTTC. Its translation: CASSLSSGRSYNEQFF.

This chain links TRBV20-1 with TRBJ2-1, with TRBD2 matching 7 bases. Germline lookup yields CDR1 DFQATT and CDR2 SNEGSKA (reference sequence). The CDR3 is 14 residues long. The V gene end was trimmed by 2 bases and the J gene end by 6 bases; junction bases not matched to a gene: 7. The CDR3 DNA reads TGCAGTGCTAGAATCACTAGCGTTATCAATGAGCAGTTCTTC. Its protein product is CSARITSVINEQFF.

This clonotype has just a few counts. The genes are TRBV29-1 and TRBJ2-1; 7 positions agree with TRBD1. Losses at the gene ends were 6 bases for V and 5 bases for J; bases not matched to a gene: 1. This CDR3 spans 11 amino acids. Germline assignment: CDR1 SQVTM and CDR2 ANQGSEA. The CDR3 DNA sequence: TGCAGCGTGACAGGGCACAATGAGCAGTTCTTC. Amino acid sequence: CSVTGHNEQFF.

This clonotype was observed a handful of times. The chain combines TRBV7-2 with TRBJ2-2; no reliable D call. Germline-derived CDR1 and CDR2 are SGHTA and FQGNSA. V shed 5 bases and J shed 5 bases, with 15 bases lying between them. The CDR3 consists of 15 residues. The CDR3 bases are TGTGCCAGCAGCAGCCGGACCCTGGGGACCGGGGAGCTGTTTTTT. This gives the protein CASSSRTLGTGELFF.

V usage is TRBV2 and J usage is TRBJ2-7, with a possible D match to TRBD1 (6 bases). The germline gives CDR1 SNHLY, CDR2 FYNNEI. Deletions cut 6 bases from V and 2 bases from J, with 14 bases between. The CDR3 loop spans 14 amino acids. CDR3 bases: TGTGCCAGCAGGGAACAGGGTCGGGCCTACGAGCAGTACTTC. This sequence encodes CASREQGRAYEQYF.

This clonotype has ten or more counts. The chain carries TRBV4-1 and TRBJ2-3; 7 positions match TRBD2. This CDR3 is built from 18 residues. Looked up from germline, CDR1 is MGHRA and CDR2 is YSYEKL. Unmatched junction bases numbered 24, after V lost 1 base and J lost 14 bases. The CDR3 reads CASSQVPPELARGRYAYF. DNA of the CDR3: TGCGCCAGCAGCCAAGTCCCCCCGGAGCTAGCGCGGGGGAGATACGCGTATTTT.